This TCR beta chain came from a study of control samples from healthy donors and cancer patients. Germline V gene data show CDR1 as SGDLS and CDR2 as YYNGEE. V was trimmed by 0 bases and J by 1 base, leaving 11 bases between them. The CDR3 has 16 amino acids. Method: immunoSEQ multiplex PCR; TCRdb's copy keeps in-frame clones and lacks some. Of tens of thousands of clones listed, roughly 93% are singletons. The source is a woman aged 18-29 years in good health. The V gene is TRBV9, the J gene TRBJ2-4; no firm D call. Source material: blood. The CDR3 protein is CASSVDVDRAKNIQYF. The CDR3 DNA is TGTGCCAGCAGCGTAGACGTTGATAGGGCCAAAAACATTCAGTACTTC.